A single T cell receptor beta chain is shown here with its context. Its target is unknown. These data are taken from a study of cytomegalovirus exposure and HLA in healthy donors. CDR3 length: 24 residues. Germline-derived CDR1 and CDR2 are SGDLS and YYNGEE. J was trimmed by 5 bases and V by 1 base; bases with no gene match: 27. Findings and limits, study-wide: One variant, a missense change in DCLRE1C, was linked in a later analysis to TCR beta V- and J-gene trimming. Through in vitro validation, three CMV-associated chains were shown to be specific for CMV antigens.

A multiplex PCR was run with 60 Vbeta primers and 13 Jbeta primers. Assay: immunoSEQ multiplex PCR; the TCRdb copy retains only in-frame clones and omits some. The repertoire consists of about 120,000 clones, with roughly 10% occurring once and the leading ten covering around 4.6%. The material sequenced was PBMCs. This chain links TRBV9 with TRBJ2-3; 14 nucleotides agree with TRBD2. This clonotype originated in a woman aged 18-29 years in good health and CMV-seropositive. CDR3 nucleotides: TGTGCCAGCAGCGTAAGTCGACTAGCGGGAGGGTCCATCGGACCGGGGTCAGCGGGAGATACGCAGTATTTT. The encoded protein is CASSVSRLAGGSIGPGSAGDTQYF.